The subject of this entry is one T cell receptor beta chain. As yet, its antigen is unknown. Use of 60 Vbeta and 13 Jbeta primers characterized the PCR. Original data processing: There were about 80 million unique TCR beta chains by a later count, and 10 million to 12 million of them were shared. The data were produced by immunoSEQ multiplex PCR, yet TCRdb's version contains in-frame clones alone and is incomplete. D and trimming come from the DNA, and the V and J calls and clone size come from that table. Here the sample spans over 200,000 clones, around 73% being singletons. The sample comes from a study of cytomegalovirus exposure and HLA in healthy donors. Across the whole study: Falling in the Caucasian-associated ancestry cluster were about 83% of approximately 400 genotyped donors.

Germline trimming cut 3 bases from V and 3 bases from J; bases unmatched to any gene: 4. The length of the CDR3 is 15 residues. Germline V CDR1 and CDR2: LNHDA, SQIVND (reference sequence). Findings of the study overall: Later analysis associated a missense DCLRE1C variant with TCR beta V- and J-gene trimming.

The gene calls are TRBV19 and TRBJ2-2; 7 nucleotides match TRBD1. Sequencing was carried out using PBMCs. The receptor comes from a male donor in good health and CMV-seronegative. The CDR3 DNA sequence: TGTGCCAGTAGTATTTCCGGGACAGACACCGGGGAGCTGTTTTTT. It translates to CASSISGTDTGELFF.